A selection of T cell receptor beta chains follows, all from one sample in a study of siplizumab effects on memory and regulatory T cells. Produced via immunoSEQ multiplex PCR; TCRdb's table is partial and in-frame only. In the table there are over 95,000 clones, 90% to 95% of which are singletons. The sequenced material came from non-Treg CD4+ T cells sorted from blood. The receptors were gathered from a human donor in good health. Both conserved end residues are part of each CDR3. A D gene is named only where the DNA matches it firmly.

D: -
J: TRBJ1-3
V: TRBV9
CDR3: CASSVEGGLYSGNTIYF

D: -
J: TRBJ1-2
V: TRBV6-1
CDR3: CASSVSGGGYTF

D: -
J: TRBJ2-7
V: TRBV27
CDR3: CASSYGGANSYEQYF

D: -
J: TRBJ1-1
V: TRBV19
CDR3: CASSIEGGSRGAFF

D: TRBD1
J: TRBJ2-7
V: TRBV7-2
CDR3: CASSTGQGTFYEQYF

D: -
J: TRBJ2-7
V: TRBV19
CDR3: CASSLGAGLYEQYF

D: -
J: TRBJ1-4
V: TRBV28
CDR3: CASKGGGLGEKLFF

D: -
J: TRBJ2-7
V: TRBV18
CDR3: CASSPDRGRGLASYEQYF

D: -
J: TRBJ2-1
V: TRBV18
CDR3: CASSPPAGAQYNEQFF

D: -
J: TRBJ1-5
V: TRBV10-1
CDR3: CASRRGYSNQPQHF

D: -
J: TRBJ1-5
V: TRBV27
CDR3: CASSPQVRGNQPQHF

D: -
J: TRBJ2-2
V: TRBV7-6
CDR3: CASSLMGTGELFF

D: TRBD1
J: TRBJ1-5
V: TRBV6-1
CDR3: CASSGQGRQPQHF

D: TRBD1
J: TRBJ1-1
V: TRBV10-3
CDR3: CAIKQGAHTEAFF

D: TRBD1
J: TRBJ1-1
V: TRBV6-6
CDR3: CASSYTGETEAFF